A single sample gave rise to the 27 T cell receptor beta chains below, sequenced in a study of shared clonotypes between healthy human individuals. This table comes from immunoSEQ multiplex PCR, and its TCRdb copy is limited to in-frame clones, with some not included. The sample lists a few hundred thousand clones; around three quarters were seen once. Specimen: PBMCs. The receptor source for this set is a woman in her forties in good health. Some clones in this sample may be carry-over from other donors' samples.

This clone has at least ten counts. The chain uses TRBV27 and TRBJ2-3; no definite D call. The germline V gene encodes CDR1 MNHEY and CDR2 SMNVEV (reference sequence). This CDR3 comprises 13 residues. The V end was cut by 5 bases, the J end by 0 bases, with 6 bases between. The CDR3 nucleotides are TGTGCCAGCAGTCAGCGAAGCACAGATACGCAGTATTTT. It encodes CASSQRSTDTQYF.

The chain recombines TRBV18 with TRBJ2-7; unclear D gene. Between the trimmed V and J ends, which lost 6 bases and 1 base, there was a span of 13 bases. CDR1 is KGHSH and CDR2 is LQKENI in the germline V gene. CDR3 length: 14 residues. The chain's CDR3 is CASSTGGVSYEQYF. DNA of the CDR3: TGTGCCAGCTCGACCGGTGGGGTTTCCTACGAGCAGTACTTC.

The chain combines TRBV29-1 with TRBJ2-1; D may be TRBD1 or TRBD2 (7 bases each). Germline values: CDR1 SQVTM, CDR2 ANQGSEA. Trimming pared 7 bases from V and 0 bases from J, leaving 16 bases between. The CDR3 has 15 amino acids. CDR3 amino acids: CSAPQGGSSYNEQFF. In DNA, the CDR3 is TGCAGCGCGCCCCAGGGGGGGAGCTCCTACAATGAGCAGTTCTTC.

The J gene is TRBJ1-2, the V gene TRBV7-9, with D hard to call. Per germline, CDR1 SEHNR and CDR2 FQNEAQ (reference sequence). The CDR3 length is 13 residues. V lost 0 bases and J 6 bases, leaving 8 bases between the germline ends. The CDR3 DNA sequence: TGTGCCAGCAGCTTAGCTGGGGTGGATGGCTACACCTTC. Translating it yields CASSLAGVDGYTF. The full variable domain, with the rest looked up from reference TRBV7-9 and TRBJ1-2, is DTGVSQNPRHKITKRGQNVTFRCDPISEHNRLYWYRQTLGQGPEFLTYFQNEAQLEKSRLLSDRFSAERPKGSFSTLEIQRTEQGDSAMYLCASSLAGVDGYTFGSGTRLTVV.

This chain joins TRBV7-2 and TRBJ2-1; D is perhaps TRBD2 (6 bases). Trimming removed 2 bases at V and 6 bases at J, with 14 bases between. Germline V gene lookup returns CDR1 SGHTA and CDR2 FQGNSA. The CDR3 has 15 amino acids. CDR3 in DNA: TGTGCCAGCAGCTTATCAGGGACTGACCCCAATGAGCAGTTCTTC. Its translation: CASSLSGTDPNEQFF.

V is TRBV7-8 and J is TRBJ2-7; 7 bases are a match to TRBD1. The CDR3 has 15 amino acids. The V segment lost 5 bases and the J segment 1 base; nucleotides outside the gene matches: 8. From germline, CDR1 is SGHVS and CDR2 FQNEAQ. For the CDR3, the DNA is TGTGCCAGCAGCCCGGACAGGATCGGTTCCTACGAGCAGTACTTC. It yields the protein CASSPDRIGSYEQYF.

The gene calls are TRBV4-2 and TRBJ1-2; 8 nucleotides agree with TRBD1. The CDR3 is made up of 14 amino acids. Germline-derived CDR1 and CDR2 are LGHNA and YNFKEQ. V shed 5 bases and J 4 bases; nucleotides not matched to a gene: 6. Written as DNA, the CDR3 is TGTGCCAGCAGCTTGGACAGGGAGGTCTATGGCTACACCTTC. This encodes CASSLDREVYGYTF.

The J gene is TRBJ1-1, the V gene TRBV7-9, with TRBD1 as a possible D gene (5 bases). Germline V gene data show CDR1 as SEHNR and CDR2 as FQNEAQ (reference sequence). Trimming took off 2 bases at V and 1 base at J, with 8 bases between the two ends. CDR3 length equals 14 residues. The chain's CDR3 is CASSLLGTNTEAFF. The CDR3 DNA is TGTGCCAGCAGCTTACTAGGGACGAACACTGAAGCTTTCTTT.

The chain is built from TRBV6-6 and TRBJ2-7; 9 nucleotides match TRBD2. Germline V lookup: CDR1 MNHNY, CDR2 SVGAGI (reference sequence). CDR3 length: 14 amino acids. V lost 6 bases to trimming and J lost 0 bases; unmatched junction nucleotides: 3. The chain's CDR3 is CASRDSGSSYEQYF. The CDR3 DNA sequence: TGTGCCAGCAGGGATAGCGGGAGCTCCTACGAGCAGTACTTC.

The V and J genes are TRBV4-3 and TRBJ2-1; TRBD2 agrees at 10 bases. CDR3 length: 18 residues. Per the germline V gene, CDR1 is LGHNA and CDR2 is YSLEER. Germline trimming cut 1 base from V and 2 bases from J; bases unmatched to any gene: 8. The DNA of the CDR3 is TGCGCCAGCAGCCAAGTACTAGCGGGGACCATTACCTACAATGAGCAGTTCTTC. Protein: CASSQVLAGTITYNEQFF.

The rearrangement joins TRBV6-5 to TRBJ2-5, with D tentatively TRBD2 (6 bases). Germline V CDR1 and CDR2: MNHEY, SVGAGI. This CDR3 spans 14 amino acids. The V gene lost 5 bases and the J gene lost 4 bases, with 14 bases spanning the gap. CDR3 region: CASSPPGRIETQYF. For the CDR3, the DNA is TGTGCCAGCAGTCCTCCCGGGAGAATAGAGACCCAGTACTTC.

This chain joins TRBV7-2 and TRBJ1-3, with D possibly TRBD1 on 5 matching bases. CDR3 length: 14 residues. Trimming left V 8 bases short and J 0 bases short, with 11 bases between. Germline V gene lookup returns CDR1 SGHTA and CDR2 FQGNSA. CDR3 sequence: CASEQGYSGNTIYF. The CDR3 DNA follows: TGTGCCAGCGAGCAGGGATACTCTGGAAACACCATATATTTT.

The CDR3 DNA is TGTGCCTGGAGTGAAACCGGAAGCGGGGGCTACGAGCAGTACTTC. It is translated as CAWSETGSGGYEQYF. V is TRBV30 and J is TRBJ2-7; 8 bases fit TRBD2. Looked up from germline, CDR1 is GTSNPN and CDR2 is SVGIG (reference sequence). The length of the CDR3 is 15 residues. Unmatched junction bases numbered 8, after V lost 1 base and J lost 3 bases.

The CDR3 is CASSLVAQAETQYF. The CDR3 DNA reads TGTGCCAGCAGCTTAGTTGCGCAGGCCGAGACCCAGTACTTC. The chain uses TRBV7-2 and TRBJ2-5; D is unclear. V lost 1 base to trimming and J lost 5 bases, with 11 bases between them. The germline V gene has CDR1 SGHTA and CDR2 FQGNSA. The CDR3 runs to 14 residues.

This sequence joins TRBV5-1 and TRBJ2-1, with TRBD2 matching 9 bases. V gave up 2 bases and J gave up 0 bases; unmatched junction bases: 6. Germline V gives CDR1 SGHRS, CDR2 YFSETQ. The CDR3 covers 17 residues. The CDR3 DNA reads TGCGCCAGCAGCTTCGGGAATAGCGGGAGCTCCTACAATGAGCAGTTCTTC. Translation: CASSFGNSGSSYNEQFF. Together with reference TRBV5-1 and TRBJ2-1, the CDR3 gives the full variable domain: KAGVTQTPRYLIKTRGQQVTLSCSPISGHRSVSWYQQTPGQGLQFLFEYFSETQRNKGNFPGRFSGRQFSNSRSEMNVSTLELGDSALYLCASSFGNSGSSYNEQFFGPGTRLTVL.

This rearrangement joins TRBV1 to TRBJ2-3. TRBV1 is a pseudogene segment. This CDR3 spans 14 amino acids. The DNA for the CDR3 is TGCACCAGCAGCCAGTCAGCCTTCACAGATACGCAGTATTTT. It specifies CTSSQSAFTDTQYF.

In DNA form, the CDR3 reads TGCGCCAGCTCCTTGGAGGGACAGGGCCCCGGGGAGCTGTTTTTT. It is translated as CASSLEGQGPGELFF. The gene calls are TRBV5-1 and TRBJ2-2, with 9 positions matching TRBD1. V shed 7 bases and J 6 bases; nucleotides not matched to a gene: 10. Germline V gene lookup returns CDR1 SGHRS and CDR2 YFSETQ. CDR3 length: 15 residues. Supplemented by reference TRBV5-1 and TRBJ2-2, the full variable domain reads KAGVTQTPRYLIKTRGQQVTLSCSPISGHRSVSWYQQTPGQGLQFLFEYFSETQRNKGNFPGRFSGRQFSNSRSEMNVSTLELGDSALYLCASSLEGQGPGELFFGEGSRLTVL.

The V gene is TRBV18, the J gene TRBJ2-7, with D unclear. The V gene lost 3 bases and the J gene lost 1 base, with 4 bases spanning the gap. This CDR3 comprises 12 residues. CDR1 is KGHSH, CDR2 LQKENI, per germline. The CDR3 here is CASSPVSYEQYF. As DNA, the CDR3 is TGTGCCAGCTCACCGGTTTCCTACGAGCAGTACTTC.

This chain connects TRBV25-1 to TRBJ2-3, with 10 bases that match TRBD2. The CDR3 runs 17 residues. The germline gives CDR1 MGHDK, CDR2 SYGVNS. V lost 7 bases, J lost 0 bases, and 10 bases stayed unmatched. CDR3 region: CASTGASGSLSTDTQYF. CDR3 coding DNA: TGTGCCAGCACTGGGGCTAGCGGGAGCCTTAGCACAGATACGCAGTATTTT.

The CDR3 here is CASSLDRERNEQFF. The CDR3 DNA reads TGTGCCAGCAGCCTGGACAGGGAGCGCAATGAGCAGTTCTTC. The chain couples TRBV5-4 to TRBJ2-1, with 8 bases matching TRBD1. This CDR3 is 14 amino acids long. J was trimmed by 6 bases and V by 4 bases; bases with no gene match: 6. Germline CDR1 and CDR2: SGHNT and YYREEE (reference sequence).

This clone was seen ten or more times. Other nucleotide sequences from this sample produce the same CDR3. The rearrangement joins TRBV5-4 to TRBJ2-7; D unclear. This CDR3 comprises 14 residues. Looked up from germline, CDR1 is SGHNT and CDR2 is YYREEE (reference sequence). The germline V and J ends were trimmed by 4 bases and 0 bases, with 11 bases remaining between them. The CDR3 DNA is TGTGCCAGCAGCCCGCAGCCGGCCTCCTACGAGCAGTACTTC. As protein: CASSPQPASYEQYF.

This clone came up once. The chain joins TRBV9 to TRBJ2-3; D unclear. The CDR3 covers 15 residues. Germline V gene sequence: CDR1 SGDLS, CDR2 YYNGEE. Between the trimmed V and J ends, which lost 3 bases and 2 bases, there was a span of 13 bases. CDR3 amino acids: CASSGPHLFTDTQYF. CDR3 DNA sequence: TGTGCCAGCAGCGGGCCCCATCTCTTCACAGATACGCAGTATTTT.

This rearrangement joins TRBV6-5 to TRBJ2-3; D not certain. The CDR3 consists of 13 residues. Per germline, CDR1 MNHEY and CDR2 SVGAGI. The ends were cut back, 8 bases at V and 5 bases at J, with 14 bases in the middle. DNA of the CDR3: TGTGCCAGCGGTTCCGGTTCAGTAGATACGCAGTATTTT. Its protein is CASGSGSVDTQYF.

This chain joins TRBV27 and TRBJ1-6; D uncertain. Germline CDR1 is MNHEY and CDR2 is SMNVEV (reference sequence). V lost 6 bases to trimming and J lost 8 bases, with 5 bases between them. This CDR3 spans 11 amino acids. CDR3 amino acids: CASRDYSPLHF. The CDR3 DNA sequence: TGTGCCAGCAGGGATTATTCACCCCTCCACTTT.

This clone showed up just once. This sequence joins TRBV5-4 and TRBJ2-5; no clear D. V lost 3 bases and J 1 base, leaving 16 bases between the germline ends. Germline V lookup: CDR1 SGHNT, CDR2 YYREEE (reference sequence). This CDR3 has 16 amino acids. Written as DNA, the CDR3 is TGTGCCAGCAGCTCGAGACGTCAGAACTCCCAAGAGACCCAGTACTTC. This sequence encodes CASSSRRQNSQETQYF.

This chain joins TRBV19 and TRBJ2-7, with D tentatively TRBD1 (6 bases). CDR3 length equals 14 residues. V was cut by 4 bases and J by 3 bases, with 13 bases left in between. CDR1 and CDR2 (germline): LNHDA, SQIVND (reference sequence). DNA for the CDR3: TGTGCCAGTAGTAGCCGGGACACGCACTACGAGCAGTACTTC. Protein: CASSSRDTHYEQYF.

The J gene is TRBJ2-7, the V gene TRBV27, with TRBD1 identical over 8 bases. This CDR3 is 14 amino acids long. Germline V gene lookup returns CDR1 MNHEY and CDR2 SMNVEV (reference sequence). J gave up 5 bases and V 5 bases, and 8 bases lay outside the gene matches. CDR3: CASSPMTGADEQYF. The CDR3, as DNA: TGTGCCAGCAGTCCGATGACAGGGGCGGACGAGCAGTACTTC.